Following are 11 T cell receptor beta chains from one sample sequenced in a study of T cell responses to AZD1222 COVID-19 vaccine. The data were produced by immunoSEQ multiplex PCR, yet TCRdb's version contains in-frame clones alone and is incomplete. The table shows 120,000 to 150,000 clones, with roughly 87% occurring only once. Specimen: peripheral blood, collected 28 days after the second dose of the MenACWY control vaccine. The receptors come from an adult who received the MenACWY meningococcal vaccine as a control.

J is TRBJ2-4 and V is TRBV9, with D perhaps matching TRBD2 (6 bases). Germline V gives CDR1 SGDLS, CDR2 YYNGEE. The CDR3 is made up of 15 amino acids. Trimming removed 0 bases at V and 1 base at J, with 8 bases between. The CDR3 is CASSVAGVAKNIQYF. The CDR3, as DNA: TGTGCCAGCAGCGTAGCGGGGGTCGCCAAAAACATTCAGTACTTC.

This clone showed up just once. The chain uses TRBV3-1 (or the pseudogene TRBV3-2) and TRBJ2-5; TRBD1 is a possible D gene (6 bases). The CDR3 is 15 amino acids. CDR1 LGHDT and CDR2 YNNKEL come from the germline V gene (reference sequence). The V end was cut by 1 base, the J end by 4 bases, with 13 bases between. CDR3: CASSQGGQGTETQYF. The CDR3 region has the DNA TGTGCCAGCAGCCAAGGAGGCCAGGGGACAGAGACCCAGTACTTC.

The rearrangement uses TRBV18 and TRBJ2-1; 9 bases map to TRBD1. Germline V gives CDR1 KGHSH, CDR2 LQKENI. This CDR3 comprises 13 residues. With 6 bases clipped from V and 8 bases from J, the junction kept 5 bases outside the gene matches. CDR3 in amino acids: CASSRTGVDEQFF. Written as DNA, the CDR3 is TGTGCCAGCTCCCGGACAGGGGTAGATGAGCAGTTCTTC.

V usage is TRBV7-2 and J usage is TRBJ1-1; 8 positions match TRBD1. The V segment lost 1 base and the J segment 3 bases; nucleotides outside the gene matches: 4. The germline CDR1 and CDR2 sequences are SGHTA and FQGNSA. The CDR3 is 15 amino acids. The CDR3 loop is CASSLEDRVYTEAFF. The CDR3 coding sequence is TGTGCCAGCAGCTTAGAGGACAGGGTCTACACTGAAGCTTTCTTT.

The chain employs TRBV3-1 (or the pseudogene TRBV3-2) and TRBJ1-4; D is uncertain. The CDR3 has 16 amino acids. Trimming shortened V by 4 bases and J by 4 bases, and 16 bases separated the two germline ends. CDR1 is LGHDT, CDR2 YNNKEL, per germline (reference sequence). CDR3 coding DNA: TGTGCCAGCAGCCCAAAGTTCGGGGTCGGTAATGAAAAACTGTTTTTT. The encoded protein is CASSPKFGVGNEKLFF.

The V gene is TRBV2, the J gene TRBJ1-1, with a tentative D call TRBD1 (6 bases). CDR3 size: 12 residues. V shed 3 bases and J shed 8 bases, with 10 bases lying between them. Germline assignment: CDR1 SNHLY and CDR2 FYNNEI. As DNA, the CDR3 is TGTGCCAGCAGTGAGCGCCAGGGGGAAGCTTTCTTT. Encoded protein: CASSERQGEAFF. The full variable domain, in which reference TRBV2 and TRBJ1-1 provide the parts outside the CDR3, is EPEVTQTPSHQVTQMGQEVILRCVPISNHLYFYWYRQILGQKVEFLVSFYNNEISEKSEIFDDQFSVERPDGSNFTLKIRSTKLEDSAMYFCASSERQGEAFFGQGTRLTVV.

V and J are TRBV7-9 and TRBJ1-6; D is unresolved. The CDR3 is 16 amino acids. V gave up 3 bases and J gave up 0 bases, with 9 bases separating them. Germline-derived CDR1 and CDR2 are SEHNR and FQNEAQ (reference sequence). The CDR3 DNA reads as TGTGCCAGCAGCTTGCACGGAAGCTCCTATAATTCACCCCTCCACTTT. Translated, it gives CASSLHGSSYNSPLHF.

The gene calls are TRBV7-3 and TRBJ2-3; no firm D call. Between the trimmed V and J ends, which lost 2 bases and 3 bases, there was a span of 12 bases. CDR1 and CDR2 (germline): SGHTA, FQGTGA. CDR3 length: 15 residues. The CDR3 sequence is CASSLALTRTDTQYF. CDR3 bases: TGTGCCAGCAGCTTAGCCCTAACCCGGACAGATACGCAGTATTTT.

This clone was observed once. The chain joins TRBV9 to TRBJ2-3; D is ambiguous. This CDR3 contains 16 residues. From germline, CDR1 is SGDLS and CDR2 YYNGEE. The V and J ends lost 3 bases and 3 bases respectively, with 17 bases between them. The CDR3 DNA reads TGTGCCAGCAGCGCCTCCTGGGCCACTGGGACAGATACGCAGTATTTT. It is translated as CASSASWATGTDTQYF.

The chain couples TRBV7-2 to TRBJ1-2; unclear D gene. The length of the CDR3 is 15 residues. The V and J ends lost 1 base and 6 bases respectively, with 15 bases between them. CDR1 is SGHTA and CDR2 is FQGNSA in the germline V gene. The CDR3 DNA follows: TGTGCCAGCAGCTTAGGGGCGGGCCTAGTCGATGGCTACACCTTC. The encoded protein is CASSLGAGLVDGYTF.

The chain has TRBV5-4 and TRBJ2-7; possible D gene TRBD1, 5 bases. Trimming shortened V by 3 bases and J by 7 bases, and 14 bases separated the two germline ends. The CDR3 runs 13 residues. Per germline, CDR1 SGHNT and CDR2 YYREEE (reference sequence). The CDR3 region has the DNA TGTGCCAGCAGCTGGGGCGTTTCCGGTGAGCAGTACTTC. This translates into CASSWGVSGEQYF.